This entry lists 8 T cell receptor beta chains sequenced from one sample in a study of T cells in tumors after PD-1 blockade. Assay: immunoSEQ multiplex PCR; the TCRdb copy retains only in-frame clones and omits some. The sample lists tens of thousands of clones; approximately 75% were seen once. The source material was PBMCs, sampled before anti-PD-1 treatment. These receptor sequences come from a human donor with basal cell carcinoma.

The rearrangement joins TRBV2 to TRBJ2-6, with D hard to call. CDR3 length: 14 residues. Trimming shortened V by 8 bases and J by 2 bases, and 10 bases separated the two germline ends. Germline values: CDR1 SNHLY, CDR2 FYNNEI. CDR3 nucleotide sequence: TGTGCCAGCTGGTGGGGTGCTGGGGCCAACGTCCTGACTTTC. This encodes CASWWGAGANVLTF.

This sequence joins TRBV29-1 and TRBJ2-5, with 8 bases lining up with TRBD1. Trimming removed 3 bases from V and 4 bases from J; junction bases left unmatched: 4. CDR3 size: 13 residues. From germline, CDR1 is SQVTM and CDR2 ANQGSEA. The CDR3 DNA reads TGCAGCGTTGAGACAGGGGATGGAGAGACCCAGTACTTC. This encodes CSVETGDGETQYF.

The genes are TRBV28 and TRBJ2-7, with 8 bases lining up with TRBD1. Germline-derived CDR1 and CDR2 are MDHEN and SYDVKM. This CDR3 is 15 amino acids long. V shed 5 bases, J shed 0 bases, and the junction held 6 bases outside the gene matches. The CDR3 bases are TGTGCCAGCAGTGCCCGGGACAGGAGCTCCTACGAGCAGTACTTC. The encoded protein is CASSARDRSSYEQYF.

The chain joins TRBV11-3 to TRBJ2-3, with a tentative D call TRBD2 (7 bases). This CDR3 contains 16 residues. The germline V gene encodes CDR1 SGHNT and CDR2 YENEEA. Trimming removed 3 bases from V and 1 base from J, with 14 bases in between. CDR3 protein: CASSLGGLPRTDTQYF. CDR3 nucleotide sequence: TGTGCCAGCAGCTTGGGGGGGCTTCCCCGCACAGATACGCAGTATTTT.

The rearrangement links TRBV19 to TRBJ2-7; TRBD1 agrees at 7 bases. Germline CDR1 reads LNHDA; CDR2 reads SQIVND (reference sequence). The trim removed 1 base at V and 6 bases at J, leaving 9 bases unmatched. CDR3 size: 15 residues. The CDR3 DNA reads TGTGCCAGTAGTATAGGGCAAAGGGGGCAACCCGAGCAGTACTTC. As protein: CASSIGQRGQPEQYF.

The chain is built from TRBV29-1 and TRBJ1-1, with D maybe TRBD1 (6 bases). Trimming shortened V by 6 bases and J by 6 bases, and 20 bases separated the two germline ends. The CDR3 covers 14 residues. In germline, CDR1 is SQVTM, CDR2 ANQGSEA. The CDR3 protein is CSVGDTRSVSEAFF. The CDR3 DNA follows: TGCAGCGTCGGGGACACCCGGTCAGTCTCTGAAGCTTTCTTT.

The chain is built from TRBV7-2 and TRBJ2-1, with a weak D call TRBD2 (5 bases). V was trimmed by 7 bases and J by 8 bases, leaving 15 bases between them. The CDR3 is made up of 13 amino acids. The germline V gene has CDR1 SGHTA and CDR2 FQGNSA. In DNA, the CDR3 is TGTGCCAGCAACTACGCGGGCTCCTATGAGCAGTTCTTC. It codes for CASNYAGSYEQFF.

This clone was seen a few times. V is TRBV15 and J is TRBJ1-6; D is possibly TRBD1 (5 bases). The germline V gene encodes CDR1 LNHNV and CDR2 YYDKDF (reference sequence). This CDR3 has 14 residues. V lost 3 bases to trimming and J lost 3 bases, with 6 bases between them. Written as DNA, the CDR3 is TGTGCCACCAGCAGGACAGACTATAATTCACCCCTCCACTTT. Translated, it gives CATSRTDYNSPLHF.